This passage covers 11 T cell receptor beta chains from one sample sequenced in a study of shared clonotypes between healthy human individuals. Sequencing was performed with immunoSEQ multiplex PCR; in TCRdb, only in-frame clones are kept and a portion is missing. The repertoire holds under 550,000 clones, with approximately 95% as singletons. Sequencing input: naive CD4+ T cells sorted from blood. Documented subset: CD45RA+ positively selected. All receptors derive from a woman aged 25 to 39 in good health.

The CDR3 spells CASSKGTSGRYQETQYF. The CDR3 region has the DNA TGTGCCAGCAGCAAGGGGACTAGCGGGAGGTACCAAGAGACCCAGTACTTC. The chain couples TRBV21-1 to TRBJ2-5; TRBD2 is the table's D call and was not checked against the DNA. TRBV21-1 is a pseudogene. The CDR3 contains 17 residues.

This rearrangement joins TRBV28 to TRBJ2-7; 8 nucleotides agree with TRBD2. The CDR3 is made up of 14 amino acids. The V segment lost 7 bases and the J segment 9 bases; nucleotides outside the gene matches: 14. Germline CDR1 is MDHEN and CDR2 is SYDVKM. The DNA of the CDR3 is TGTGCCAGCACTCAGCGGGAGTCTGCTGGCGGGCAGTACTTC. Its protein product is CASTQRESAGGQYF.

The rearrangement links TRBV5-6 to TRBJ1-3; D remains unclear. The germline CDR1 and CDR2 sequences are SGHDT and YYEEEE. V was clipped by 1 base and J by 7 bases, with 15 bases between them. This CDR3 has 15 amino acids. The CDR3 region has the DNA TGTGCCAGCAGCTTGTTCAACTTACGAGTCAACACCATATATTTT. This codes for CASSLFNLRVNTIYF. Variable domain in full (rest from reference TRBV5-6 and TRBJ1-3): DAGVTQSPTHLIKTRGQQVTLRCSPKSGHDTVSWYQQALGQGPQFIFQYYEEEERQRGNFPDRFSGHQFPNYSSELNVNALLLGDSALYLCASSLFNLRVNTIYFGEGSWLTVV.

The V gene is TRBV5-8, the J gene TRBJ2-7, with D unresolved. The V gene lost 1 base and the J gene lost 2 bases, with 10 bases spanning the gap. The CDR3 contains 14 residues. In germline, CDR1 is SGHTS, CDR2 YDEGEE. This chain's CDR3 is CASSLNVQPYEQYF. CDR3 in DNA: TGTGCCAGCAGCTTGAATGTCCAGCCCTACGAGCAGTACTTC.

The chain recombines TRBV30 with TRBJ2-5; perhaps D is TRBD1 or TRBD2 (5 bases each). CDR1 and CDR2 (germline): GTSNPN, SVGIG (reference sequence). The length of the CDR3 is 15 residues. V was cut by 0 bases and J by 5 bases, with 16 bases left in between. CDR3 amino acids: CAWSVQAVGAETQYF. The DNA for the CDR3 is TGTGCCTGGAGTGTACAGGCGGTCGGGGCGGAGACCCAGTACTTC.

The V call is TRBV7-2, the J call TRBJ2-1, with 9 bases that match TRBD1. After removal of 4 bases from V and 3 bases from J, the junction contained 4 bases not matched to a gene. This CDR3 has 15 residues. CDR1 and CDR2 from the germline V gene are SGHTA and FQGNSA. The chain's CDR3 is CASSSDRGFYNEQFF. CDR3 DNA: TGTGCCAGCAGCTCTGACAGGGGGTTCTACAATGAGCAGTTCTTC.

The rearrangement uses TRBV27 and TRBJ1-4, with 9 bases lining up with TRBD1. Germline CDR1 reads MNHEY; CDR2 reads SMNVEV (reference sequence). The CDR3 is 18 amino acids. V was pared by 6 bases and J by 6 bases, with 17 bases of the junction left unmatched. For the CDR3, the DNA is TGTGCCAGCAGCCATAAGGGACAGGGTAATTTGCGGCATGAAAAACTGTTTTTT. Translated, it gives CASSHKGQGNLRHEKLFF.

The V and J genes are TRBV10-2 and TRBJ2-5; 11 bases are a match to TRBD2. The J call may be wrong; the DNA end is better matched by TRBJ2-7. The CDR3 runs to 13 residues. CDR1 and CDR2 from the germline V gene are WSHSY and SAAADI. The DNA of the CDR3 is TGCGCCAGCAATATAGCGGGAGGGTACGAGCAGTACTTC. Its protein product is CASNIAGGYEQYF.

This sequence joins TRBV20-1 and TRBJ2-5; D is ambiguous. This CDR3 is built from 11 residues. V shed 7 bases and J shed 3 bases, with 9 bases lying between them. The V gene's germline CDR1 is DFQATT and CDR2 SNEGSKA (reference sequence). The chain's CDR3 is CSEFRKETQYF. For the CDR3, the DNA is TGCAGTGAGTTCAGAAAAGAGACCCAGTACTTC.

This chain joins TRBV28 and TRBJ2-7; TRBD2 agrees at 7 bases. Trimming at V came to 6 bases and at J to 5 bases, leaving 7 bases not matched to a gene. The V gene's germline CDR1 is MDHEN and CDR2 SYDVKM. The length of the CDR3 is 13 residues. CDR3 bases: TGTGCCAGCAGGACCGGGACTAATAACGAGCAGTACTTC. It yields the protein CASRTGTNNEQYF.

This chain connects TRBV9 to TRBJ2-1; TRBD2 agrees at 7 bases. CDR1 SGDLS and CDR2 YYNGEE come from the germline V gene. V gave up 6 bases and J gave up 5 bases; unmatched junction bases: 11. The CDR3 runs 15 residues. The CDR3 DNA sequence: TGTGCCAGCACCAAAGCCCCCGGACTAGACAATGAGCAGTTCTTC. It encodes CASTKAPGLDNEQFF. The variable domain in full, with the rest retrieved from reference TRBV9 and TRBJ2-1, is DSGVTQTPKHLITATGQRVTLRCSPRSGDLSVYWYQQSLDQGLQFLIQYYNGEERAKGNILERFSAQQFPDLHSELNLSSLELGDSALYFCASTKAPGLDNEQFFGPGTRLTVL.